Following are 17 T cell receptor beta chains from one sample sequenced in a study of T-cell memory formation after mild COVID-19. TCRdb redid the calling of the 5' RACE reads with MiXCR, one entry per CDR3 protein. The sample contains about 45,000 distinct CDR3 sequences, 8.5% to 10% of which appear only once. Source material: PBMCs or a T cell subset sorted from them (not recorded which). These receptors were taken from an adult woman who had mild COVID-19 (a few samples of this study predate the infection). Cell type and time point are not known.

The chain carries TRBV20-1 and TRBJ1-1; the match to TRBD1 covers 8 bases. J gave up 5 bases and V 2 bases, and 10 bases lay outside the gene matches. CDR1 and CDR2 (germline): DFQATT, SNEGSKA (reference sequence). The CDR3 is 15 amino acids. CDR3 sequence (DNA): TGCAGTGCTAGACCACAGGGGGTAGGGAGGACTGAAGCTTTCTTT. Its protein is CSARPQGVGRTEAFF.

In its sample, this clonotype was seen a few times. The genes are TRBV9 and TRBJ1-1, with 8 bases that match TRBD1. The CDR3 contains 15 residues. Per germline, CDR1 SGDLS and CDR2 YYNGEE. With 4 bases clipped from V and 4 bases from J, the junction kept 9 bases outside the gene matches. CDR3 amino acids: CASSSGTGWGTEAFF. The CDR3 DNA reads as TGTGCCAGCAGCTCCGGGACAGGTTGGGGCACTGAAGCTTTCTTT. Drawing the rest from reference TRBV9 and TRBJ1-1, the complete variable domain is DSGVTQTPKHLITATGQRVTLRCSPRSGDLSVYWYQQSLDQGLQFLIQYYNGEERAKGNILERFSAQQFPDLHSELNLSSLELGDSALYFCASSSGTGWGTEAFFGQGTRLTVV.

The chain carries TRBV6-6 and TRBJ1-2, with 9 bases lining up with TRBD1. The J segment lost 6 bases and the V segment lost 8 bases, leaving 13 bases of the junction unmatched. The CDR3 runs to 15 residues. Germline V gives CDR1 MNHNY, CDR2 SVGAGI (reference sequence). Here the CDR3 reads CASLSGAQGANGYTF. The CDR3, as DNA: TGTGCCAGCCTCAGCGGGGCACAGGGGGCGAATGGCTACACCTTC.

This clonotype was detected only a few times. V usage is TRBV6-2 or TRBV6-3 and J usage is TRBJ2-7; D perhaps matches TRBD1 (5 bases). V was shortened by 5 bases and J by 6 bases, with 17 bases between the two germline ends. Germline lookup yields CDR1 MNHEY and CDR2 SVGEGT. This CDR3 spans 14 amino acids. CDR3 in DNA: TGTGCCAGCAGTCGACAGTCTGACAGCTCCGAGCAGTACTTC. Its translation: CASSRQSDSSEQYF.

This clonotype came up a few times. The rearrangement uses TRBV7-6 and TRBJ2-3; D unresolved. V dropped 5 bases and J dropped 1 base, with 4 bases sitting between them. The CDR3 runs 12 residues. Germline values: CDR1 SGHVS, CDR2 FNYEAQ. CDR3 sequence reads: CASSPGTDTQYF. In DNA form, the CDR3 reads TGTGCCAGCAGCCCAGGCACAGATACGCAGTATTTT.

This clonotype has more than one count but fewer than ten. The V gene is TRBV6-1, the J gene TRBJ2-5, with no clear D. This CDR3 is 15 amino acids long. CDR1 and CDR2 from the germline V gene are MNHNS and SASEGT. V was pared by 1 base and J by 4 bases, with 13 bases between. CDR3 loop: CASSEVWQMRETQYF. The CDR3 DNA reads as TGTGCCAGCAGTGAAGTGTGGCAGATGCGAGAGACCCAGTACTTC.

The CDR3 bases are TGTGCCAGCAGTCACAGTACTAGCGGGGGTATCTACGAGCAGTACTTC. This gives the protein CASSHSTSGGIYEQYF. The chain links TRBV9 to TRBJ2-7; TRBD2 agrees at 11 bases. Germline V gene lookup returns CDR1 SGDLS and CDR2 YYNGEE. V dropped 5 bases and J dropped 3; count of bases not matched to a gene: 10. This CDR3 comprises 16 residues. Together with reference TRBV9 and TRBJ2-7, the CDR3 gives the full variable domain: DSGVTQTPKHLITATGQRVTLRCSPRSGDLSVYWYQQSLDQGLQFLIQYYNGEERAKGNILERFSAQQFPDLHSELNLSSLELGDSALYFCASSHSTSGGIYEQYFGPGTRLTVT.

This clonotype has more than one count but fewer than ten. V is TRBV3-1 and J is TRBJ2-5; the D call may be TRBD1 or TRBD2 (5 bases each). The CDR3 has 15 amino acids. Deletions cut 4 bases from V and 2 bases from J, with 14 bases between. Germline CDR1 and CDR2: LGHDT and YNNKEL (reference sequence). CDR3 region: CASSRPAGRQETQYF. DNA for the CDR3: TGTGCCAGCAGCCGCCCGGCAGGGAGACAAGAGACCCAGTACTTC.

This clonotype was found a few times. The V call is TRBV6-1, the J call TRBJ2-7; 7 bases match TRBD1. The CDR3 sequence is 15 residues long. After removal of 6 bases from V and 4 bases from J, the junction contained 12 bases not matched to a gene. Germline CDR1 reads MNHNS; CDR2 reads SASEGT. The CDR3 here is CASRGKTGSSYEQYF. In nucleotides, the CDR3 is TGTGCCAGCAGGGGGAAGACAGGGTCAAGTTACGAGCAGTACTTC.

V gene TRBV9 combines with J gene TRBJ2-7; D might be TRBD1 (6 bases). The germline V gene encodes CDR1 SGDLS and CDR2 YYNGEE. The CDR3 is 12 residues long. V lost 7 bases to trimming and J lost 7 bases, with 15 bases between them. The CDR3 spells CASSGDDWEQYF. The CDR3 DNA follows: TGTGCCAGCTCAGGGGACGATTGGGAGCAGTACTTC.

This clonotype was seen more than once but under ten times. This rearrangement joins TRBV7-9 to TRBJ2-1, with TRBD2 as a possible D gene (5 bases). Looked up from germline, CDR1 is SEHNR and CDR2 is FQNEAQ (reference sequence). There are 12 residues in the CDR3. V lost 5 bases and J 7 bases, leaving 9 bases between the germline ends. The DNA for the CDR3 is TGTGCCAGCAGCCCTAGGACTAATGAGCAGTTCTTC. Encoded protein: CASSPRTNEQFF.

Only a few counts were recorded for this clonotype. This CDR3 reads CASSDSRQPDTQYF. For the CDR3, the DNA is TGTGCCAGCAGTGACTCGAGGCAGCCAGATACGCAGTATTTT. The chain uses TRBV6-4 and TRBJ2-3; no definite D call. CDR1 and CDR2 from the germline V gene are MRHNA and SNTAGT. Trimming stripped 0 bases from V and 4 bases from J, with 8 bases between. This CDR3 contains 14 residues.

Many counts were recorded for this clonotype. CDR3 sequence (DNA): TGTGCCAGCAGCCCTTTCGGGACTAGCGGCCAAGAGACCCAGTACTTC. Translating gives CASSPFGTSGQETQYF. The chain combines TRBV11-2 with TRBJ2-5; 11 nucleotides line up with TRBD2. The junction had 6 bases not matched to a gene; V was cut back by 5 bases and J by 1 base. CDR1 is SGHAT and CDR2 is FQNNGV in the germline V gene. The CDR3 covers 16 residues.

This clonotype was seen a few times. The J gene is TRBJ1-1, the V gene TRBV29-1, with D possibly TRBD1 on 5 matching bases. CDR1 is SQVTM and CDR2 is ANQGSEA in the germline V gene. V lost 5 bases and J lost 1, with 11 bases in between. This CDR3 contains 13 residues. CDR3 amino acids: CSVPQRGNTEAFF. DNA for the CDR3: TGCAGCGTTCCTCAAAGGGGGAACACTGAAGCTTTCTTT.

This chain joins TRBV7-9 and TRBJ2-3, with D perhaps TRBD2 (5 bases). V shed 4 bases and J shed 2 bases, with 13 bases lying between them. Germline V gene data show CDR1 as SEHNR and CDR2 as FQNEAQ (reference sequence). This CDR3 is built from 15 residues. This chain's CDR3 is CASSSRAGVTDTQYF. Here the CDR3 DNA reads TGTGCCAGCAGCTCTCGGGCCGGGGTCACAGATACGCAGTATTTT.

There are many counts of this clonotype. J is TRBJ2-7 and V is TRBV10-3; 8 positions agree with TRBD1. CDR1 and CDR2 (germline): ENHRY, SYGVKD. This CDR3 comprises 12 residues. V was pared by 10 bases and J by 5 bases, with 7 bases of the junction left unmatched. The CDR3 nucleotides read TGTGCCAGCGGACAGGGAGGTGACGAGCAGTACTTC. This translates into CASGQGGDEQYF.

This clonotype showed up just a few times. The chain couples TRBV7-9 to TRBJ1-1; no clear D. The CDR3 totals 14 residues. V was cut by 5 bases and J by 1 base, with 11 bases left in between. Looked up from germline, CDR1 is SEHNR and CDR2 is FQNEAQ (reference sequence). Here the CDR3 reads CASSTQLGNTEAFF. The CDR3 nucleotides read TGTGCCAGCAGCACCCAACTGGGGAACACTGAAGCTTTCTTT.